These 20 T cell receptor beta chains were all obtained from the same sample, sequenced in a study of blood T cells in healthy people across ages. Combining a sample-barcoded 5' primer with a J-beta primer mix, a second PCR ran for roughly 6 to 12 cycles. TCRdb reprocessed the 5' RACE reads with MiXCR, giving one entry per CDR3 protein. Among about 1.1 million distinct CDR3 sequences listed, around two fifths were seen once. Sample: blood. These receptors all stem from a man between 18 and 29 years old in good health.

This clonotype has more than one count but fewer than ten. This sequence joins TRBV4-3 and TRBJ1-5; a possible D gene is TRBD1 (5 bases). Per germline, CDR1 LGHNA and CDR2 YSLEER. V was pared by 3 bases and J by 5 bases, with 20 bases between. The CDR3 sequence is 17 residues long. CDR3 DNA: TGCGCCAGCAGCCAGGATCAGACAGCCGGCAGGCATCAGCCCCAGCATTTT. Its protein is CASSQDQTAGRHQPQHF.

This clonotype turned up a few times. V is TRBV4-2 and J is TRBJ2-1; a weak D match, TRBD1 (6 bases). The CDR3 loop spans 20 amino acids. Germline CDR1 LGHNA, CDR2 YNFKEQ. V was pared by 0 bases and J by 0 bases, with 21 bases between. CDR3 sequence: CASSQEPGRNRASSYNEQFF. The DNA for the CDR3 is TGTGCCAGCAGCCAAGAACCGGGGAGAAACAGGGCTAGCTCCTACAATGAGCAGTTCTTC.

V gene TRBV5-1 combines with J gene TRBJ1-1, with 8 positions matching TRBD1. Germline assignment: CDR1 SGHRS and CDR2 YFSETQ. The CDR3 extends over 15 amino acids. With 4 bases clipped from V and 0 bases from J, the junction kept 5 bases outside the gene matches. The CDR3 region has the DNA TGCGCCAGCAGCCTAAAACAGGGGGTGAACACTGAAGCTTTCTTT. Translating it yields CASSLKQGVNTEAFF.

The chain carries TRBV3-1 and TRBJ2-1; TRBD2 matches at 7 bases. In germline, CDR1 is LGHDT, CDR2 YNNKEL (reference sequence). This CDR3 has 16 amino acids. The V gene end was trimmed by 0 bases and the J gene end by 5 bases; junction bases not matched to a gene: 7. CDR3 in DNA: TGTGCCAGCAGCCAAGATTCGGGGGGTCGGGACAATGAGCAGTTCTTC. It is translated as CASSQDSGGRDNEQFF.

The V and J genes are TRBV12-3 or TRBV12-4 and TRBJ1-6; 8 bases are a match to TRBD1. Trimming cost V 6 bases and J 0 bases; bases outside gene matches: 7. The CDR3 has 17 amino acids. The CDR3 bases are TGTGCCAGCAGCCAGTTCGACAGGGGCTCCTATAATTCACCCCTCCACTTT. Protein: CASSQFDRGSYNSPLHF.

This clonotype was counted between two and nine times. An end of the junction differs from the germline gene, which may be a read error. The rearrangement links TRBV28 to TRBJ1-5; D unresolved. CDR1 is MDHEN and CDR2 is SYDVKM in the germline V gene. The CDR3 runs 12 residues. CDR3 residues: CASSLGNQPKHF. In nucleotides, the CDR3 is TGTGCCAGCAGTTTAGGGAACCAGCCCAAGCATTTT.

The V and J genes are TRBV9 and TRBJ1-2; unclear D gene. From germline, CDR1 is SGDLS and CDR2 YYNGEE. The CDR3 length is 15 residues. Trimming took 2 bases from V and 4 from J, leaving 15 bases between them. CDR3 in amino acids: CASSVFNSPSYGYTF. The DNA of the CDR3 is TGTGCCAGCAGCGTTTTCAACAGTCCCTCCTATGGCTACACCTTC.

The V call is TRBV12-3 or TRBV12-4, the J call TRBJ1-1; D remains ambiguous. The CDR3 loop spans 14 amino acids. Trimming left V 7 bases short and J 10 bases short, with 22 bases between. The CDR3 DNA reads TGTGCCAGCACTCCTTTAGCCCCGGCCGTTGGAGCTTTCTTT. Its protein is CASTPLAPAVGAFF.

The rearrangement uses TRBV4-3 and TRBJ2-7; D unclear. The J call may be mistaken, given a closer DNA end match to TRBJ2-5. The CDR3 covers 14 residues. Germline values: CDR1 LGHNA, CDR2 YSLEER. The DNA for the CDR3 is TGCGCCAGCAGCCCCTTTGTTTCGGAAGAGACCCAGTACTTC. Translation gives CASSPFVSEETQYF.

The gene calls are TRBV27 and TRBJ1-6; D not certain. The CDR3 runs 17 residues. The germline V gene has CDR1 MNHEY and CDR2 SMNVEV (reference sequence). Between the trimmed V and J ends, which lost 2 bases and 7 bases, there was a span of 18 bases. The DNA for the CDR3 is TGTGCCAGCAGTTTAGATGGGCCCCGGTCCCTAAATTCACCCCTCCACTTT. This encodes CASSLDGPRSLNSPLHF.

This clonotype has just a few counts. The chain has TRBV6-5 and TRBJ2-3; tentatively, D is TRBD2 (5 bases). Germline lookup yields CDR1 MNHEY and CDR2 SVGAGI. There are 16 residues in the CDR3. Deletions cut 4 bases from V and 0 bases from J, with 14 bases between. Written as DNA, the CDR3 is TGTGCCAGCAGTTCATCCCCTAGCCTCAGCACAGATACGCAGTATTTT. It yields the protein CASSSSPSLSTDTQYF.

This clonotype was recorded only once. The gene calls are TRBV20-1 and TRBJ2-7; D is unresolved. V dropped 0 bases and J dropped 4 bases, with 16 bases sitting between them. The CDR3 covers 15 residues. CDR1 and CDR2 from the germline V gene are DFQATT and SNEGSKA (reference sequence). CDR3 sequence (DNA): TGCAGTGCTAGAGATGTAATCAGCCCGGCATACGAGCAGTACTTC. It specifies CSARDVISPAYEQYF.

This clonotype was detected a few times. The rearrangement links TRBV10-3 to TRBJ2-7, with 8 bases aligning to TRBD1. The J segment lost 3 bases and the V segment lost 8 bases, leaving 6 bases of the junction unmatched. Germline V gene data show CDR1 as ENHRY and CDR2 as SYGVKD. CDR3 length equals 13 residues. The CDR3 loop reads CAIAAQGVYEQYF. As DNA, the CDR3 is TGTGCCATCGCTGCACAGGGGGTCTACGAGCAGTACTTC.

The gene calls are TRBV12-3 or TRBV12-4 and TRBJ2-1; 9 bases fit TRBD1. Trimming at V came to 5 bases and at J to 9 bases, leaving 11 bases not matched to a gene. The CDR3 has 15 residues. CDR3 in DNA: TGTGCCAGCAGTCCAGGGACAGGGACCCGGTTTGAGCAGTTCTTC. Translation gives CASSPGTGTRFEQFF.

In its sample, this clonotype was seen a few times. This rearrangement joins TRBV27 to TRBJ2-1, with 10 positions matching TRBD1. The CDR3 length is 19 residues. V was pared by 4 bases and J by 0 bases, with 12 bases of the junction left unmatched. Germline CDR1 is MNHEY and CDR2 is SMNVEV (reference sequence). The CDR3 here is CASSSPGQGPASSYNEQFF. The CDR3 DNA is TGTGCCAGCAGTTCTCCGGGACAGGGGCCTGCGAGCTCCTACAATGAGCAGTTCTTC.

The chain carries TRBV19 and TRBJ2-5; TRBD2 matches 12 bases. The CDR3 has 16 residues. The germline V gene encodes CDR1 LNHDA and CDR2 SQIVND (reference sequence). The trim removed 9 bases at V and 13 bases at J, leaving 21 bases unmatched. CDR3 coding DNA: TGTGCCAGCCGTACCCGAGGACTAGCGGGGAACAATGAGCGGTACTTC. It is translated as CASRTRGLAGNNERYF.

This chain connects TRBV5-1 to TRBJ2-1; 7 bases line up with TRBD2. This CDR3 contains 17 residues. CDR1 and CDR2 from the germline V gene are SGHRS and YFSETQ. The V segment lost 0 bases and the J segment 3 bases; nucleotides outside the gene matches: 9. The CDR3 DNA sequence: TGCGCCAGCAGCTTGGAAAGGGTGGGACTACTCTACAATGAGCAGTTCTTC. It translates to CASSLERVGLLYNEQFF. The complete variable domain, with remaining parts taken from reference TRBV5-1 and TRBJ2-1, reads KAGVTQTPRYLIKTRGQQVTLSCSPISGHRSVSWYQQTPGQGLQFLFEYFSETQRNKGNFPGRFSGRQFSNSRSEMNVSTLELGDSALYLCASSLERVGLLYNEQFFGPGTRLTVL.

This clonotype has just a few counts. The CDR3 region is CASSFPGRGLYPTEAFF. CDR3 bases: TGTGCCAGCAGTTTTCCCGGCAGGGGGCTATATCCCACTGAAGCTTTCTTT. This chain joins TRBV12-3 or TRBV12-4 and TRBJ1-1; 8 bases are shared with TRBD1. The CDR3 spans 17 residues. V trimming: 3 bases; J trimming: 4 bases; junction bases outside the gene matches: 13.

This chain links TRBV9 with TRBJ2-2; 9 nucleotides agree with TRBD1. Germline-derived CDR1 and CDR2 are SGDLS and YYNGEE. Germline trimming cut 0 bases from V and 5 bases from J; bases unmatched to any gene: 11. The CDR3 extends over 18 amino acids. CDR3 bases: TGTGCCAGCAGCGTAGTTCAAACCGGGACAGGGAGTACCGGGGAGCTGTTTTTT. This sequence encodes CASSVVQTGTGSTGELFF.

This clonotype has more than one count but fewer than ten. The chain employs TRBV6-5 and TRBJ2-3, with TRBD2 as a possible D gene (5 bases). Germline V CDR1 and CDR2: MNHEY, SVGAGI. The length of the CDR3 is 15 residues. Trimming removed 2 bases at V and 2 bases at J, with 11 bases between. DNA of the CDR3: TGTGCCAGCAGTTACGGTCGGGGATTCACAGATACGCAGTATTTT. Translating it yields CASSYGRGFTDTQYF.